This TCR beta chain appears in the sequencing data of a study of CD8+ T cells in alopecia areata. Germline V gives CDR1 LGHNA, CDR2 YSLEER. V was pared by 0 bases and J by 4 bases, with 13 bases between. The CDR3 runs 15 residues. Treatment described: oral pan-JAK inhibitor, 5-10 mg twice daily. The sequencing template was cDNA reverse transcribed from extracted RNA. TCRdb's copy holds only in-frame clones and misses some; the assay was immunoSEQ multiplex PCR. The sample lists over 70,000 clones, 60% to 70% seen once, with 23% in the top ten. Remarks on this clone: What it recognizes is unknown.

Study-wide findings and caveats: Throughout tofacitinib, many expanded lesional clones continued to persist in scalp and blood. Significant decreases in scalp clonality and expanded CD8+ clones followed tofacitinib treatment. Possibly because of HLA-related factors, TCR sharing was less clear across patients than in mice.

V is TRBV4-3 and J is TRBJ2-7; no reliable D call. Sequenced material: CD8+ T cells sorted from blood, taken at week 24, from a patient treated with tofacitinib. The sequence derives from a human donor with alopecia areata. Here the CDR3 DNA reads TGCGCCAGCAGCCAAGAGGACGAGAGAAGATACGAGCAGTACTTC. Its protein product is CASSQEDERRYEQYF.